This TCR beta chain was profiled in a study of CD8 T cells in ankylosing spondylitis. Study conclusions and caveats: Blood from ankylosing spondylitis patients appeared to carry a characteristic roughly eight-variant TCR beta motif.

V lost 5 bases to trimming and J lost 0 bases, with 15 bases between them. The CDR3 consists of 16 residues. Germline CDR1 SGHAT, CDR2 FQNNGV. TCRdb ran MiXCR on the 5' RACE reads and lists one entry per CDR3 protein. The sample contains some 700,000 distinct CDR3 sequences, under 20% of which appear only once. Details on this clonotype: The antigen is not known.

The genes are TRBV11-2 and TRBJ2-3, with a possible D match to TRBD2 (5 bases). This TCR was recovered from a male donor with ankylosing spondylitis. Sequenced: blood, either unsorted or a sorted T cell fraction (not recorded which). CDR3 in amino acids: CASSPHSEGSTDTQYF. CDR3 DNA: TGTGCCAGCAGCCCCCATAGTGAGGGCAGCACAGATACGCAGTATTTT.